Listed here is a single T cell receptor (beta chain). The data originate from a study of T cell changes during pregnancy in multiple sclerosis. Measured with immunoSEQ multiplex PCR; TCRdb has only the in-frame clones, and not every one. The sample includes tens of thousands of clones, over 95% of them seen just once. In germline, CDR1 is MNHNS, CDR2 SASEGT. The trim removed 10 bases at V and 4 bases at J, leaving 9 bases unmatched. The CDR3 extends over 13 amino acids. The clonotype was recovered from a female donor with multiple sclerosis, enrolled in a pregnancy study. This specimen consisted of CD8+ T cells from peripheral blood mononuclear cells, obtained after pregnancy. This chain connects TRBV6-1 to TRBJ2-7; 8 positions match TRBD1. The CDR3 spells CATSGTGVYEQYF. As DNA, the CDR3 is TGTGCCACATCCGGGACAGGTGTGTACGAGCAGTACTTC.